Listed here are 13 T cell receptor beta chains from one sample, sequenced in a study of control samples from healthy donors and cancer patients. The method was immunoSEQ multiplex PCR; TCRdb's version includes in-frame clones alone and lacks a portion of them. The repertoire holds under 200,000 clones, with over 85% as singletons. Material for sequencing was blood. These receptor sequences come from a woman aged 55-75 years in good health.

The V gene is TRBV5-1, the J gene TRBJ2-7; D might be TRBD2 (5 bases). The CDR3 extends over 13 amino acids. V shed 2 bases and J shed 2 bases, with 8 bases lying between them. Germline V gene data show CDR1 as SGHRS and CDR2 as YFSETQ. CDR3 in amino acids: CASSFRGTYEQYF. The CDR3, as DNA: TGCGCCAGCAGCTTCCGGGGTACCTACGAGCAGTACTTC.

Turning to this clone: Other DNA sequences in the same sample also yield this CDR3. This chain joins TRBV2 and TRBJ1-2; 9 bases line up with TRBD1. Germline V gives CDR1 SNHLY, CDR2 FYNNEI. Germline trimming cut 6 bases from V and 2 bases from J; bases unmatched to any gene: 7. The CDR3 is made up of 15 amino acids. CDR3: CASRLLTGGNYGYTF. The DNA of the CDR3 is TGTGCCAGCAGGCTTTTGACAGGGGGGAACTATGGCTACACCTTC.

This clone came up once. The chain links TRBV5-1 to TRBJ1-1; 10 nucleotides agree with TRBD1. The CDR3 loop spans 16 amino acids. Germline CDR1 SGHRS, CDR2 YFSETQ. The J segment lost 1 base and the V segment lost 1 base, leaving 4 bases of the junction unmatched. CDR3 nucleotides: TGCGCCAGCAGCTTGTGGTGGGACAGGGGGAACACTGAAGCTTTCTTT. It specifies CASSLWWDRGNTEAFF.

This sequence joins TRBV5-5 and TRBJ1-2; possibly TRBD1 for D (6 bases). The V gene lost 4 bases and the J gene lost 5 bases, with 18 bases spanning the gap. CDR3 length: 15 amino acids. Germline V gene sequence: CDR1 SGHKS, CDR2 YYEKEE (reference sequence). The CDR3 bases are TGTGCCAGCAGCCCGGCCTGGGGGGCTGGGTATGGCTACACCTTC. Residues: CASSPAWGAGYGYTF.

This clone has just one count. The chain recombines TRBV5-1 with TRBJ1-5; 7 nucleotides match TRBD1. The CDR3 sequence is 13 residues long. Germline CDR1 is SGHRS and CDR2 is YFSETQ. V dropped 1 base and J dropped 8; count of bases not matched to a gene: 3. DNA of the CDR3: TGCGCCAGCAGCTTGACAGGGGATGAGCCCCAGCATTTT. Amino acids: CASSLTGDEPQHF.

The chain is built from TRBV9 and TRBJ2-1, with D possibly TRBD2 on 6 matching bases. V dropped 3 bases and J dropped 0 bases, with 10 bases sitting between them. Germline V CDR1 and CDR2: SGDLS, YYNGEE. The CDR3 spans 15 residues. CDR3 region: CASSGGEASYNEQFF. CDR3 nucleotides: TGTGCCAGCAGCGGGGGGGAAGCCTCCTACAATGAGCAGTTCTTC.

This sequence joins TRBV7-2 and TRBJ2-1; D unclear. Germline V lookup: CDR1 SGHTA, CDR2 FQGNSA. V dropped 5 bases and J dropped 5 bases, with 7 bases sitting between them. The CDR3 consists of 12 residues. CDR3 nucleotide sequence: TGTGCCAGCAGCCCCCCCCACAATGAGCAGTTCTTC. Translating gives CASSPPHNEQFF.

J is TRBJ2-7 and V is TRBV21-1; the D call of TRBD1 is as the table states it, not checked on the DNA. TRBV21-1 is an annotated pseudogene. There are 16 residues in the CDR3. The CDR3 region has the DNA TGTGCCAGCAACACGGACAGGGGGCCCCTCTCCTACGAGCAGTACTTC. Encoded protein: CASNTDRGPLSYEQYF.

The J gene is TRBJ2-3, the V gene TRBV7-2; perhaps TRBD1 as D (5 bases). The CDR3 totals 15 residues. Germline V lookup: CDR1 SGHTA, CDR2 FQGNSA. V lost 0 bases, J lost 2 bases, and 9 bases lay in between. The CDR3: CASSLAGQNTDTQYF. In nucleotides, the CDR3 is TGTGCCAGCAGCTTAGCCGGACAAAACACAGATACGCAGTATTTT.

This chain connects TRBV3-1 (or the pseudogene TRBV3-2) to TRBJ2-2; D is uncertain. V gave up 1 base and J gave up 4 bases, with 13 bases separating them. Germline lookup yields CDR1 LGHDT and CDR2 YNNKEL (reference sequence). CDR3 length: 16 amino acids. Here the CDR3 DNA reads TGTGCCAGCAGCCAAGGGACGGTTGGCGGCACCGGGGAGCTGTTTTTT. This codes for CASSQGTVGGTGELFF.

This sequence joins TRBV5-1 and TRBJ2-1, with TRBD2 identical over 11 bases. CDR1 and CDR2 (germline): SGHRS, YFSETQ. V lost 6 bases, J lost 2 bases, and 1 base stayed unmatched. The CDR3 runs to 14 residues. As DNA, the CDR3 is TGCGCCAGCAATAGCGGGGGGGCCTACAATGAGCAGTTCTTC. Translation: CASNSGGAYNEQFF.

The chain employs TRBV14 and TRBJ1-2, with a weak D call TRBD1 (6 bases). CDR1 SGHDN and CDR2 FVKESK come from the germline V gene. V was clipped by 0 bases and J by 8 bases, with 16 bases between them. The CDR3 loop spans 15 amino acids. The DNA of the CDR3 is TGTGCCAGCAGCCAAGAAGCTCAGGGGAGTGGCGGCTACACCTTC. Its protein product is CASSQEAQGSGGYTF.

This chain connects TRBV2 to TRBJ1-4; the match to TRBD1 covers 9 bases. Looked up from germline, CDR1 is SNHLY and CDR2 is FYNNEI. The CDR3 is 15 residues long. Trimming cost V 1 base and J 8 bases; bases outside gene matches: 5. Here the CDR3 DNA reads TGTGCCAGCAGTGAAGGCGACAGGGGGAGGGAAAAACTGTTTTTT. It translates to CASSEGDRGREKLFF. The variable domain in full, with the rest retrieved from reference TRBV2 and TRBJ1-4, is EPEVTQTPSHQVTQMGQEVILRCVPISNHLYFYWYRQILGQKVEFLVSFYNNEISEKSEIFDDQFSVERPDGSNFTLKIRSTKLEDSAMYFCASSEGDRGREKLFFGSGTQLSVL.